This TCR beta chain was found in a study of blood T cell repertoires in COVID-19. Study-wide background: The samples span acute and convalescent COVID-19 from the United States, Italy and Spain. T cells, B-cell-depleted T cells, or PBMCs supplied cDNA or gDNA.

V dropped 3 bases and J dropped 0; count of bases not matched to a gene: 8. This CDR3 contains 16 residues. Germline V gives CDR1 MGHDK, CDR2 SYGVNS. Under the authors' procedure: Reference gene primer amplification gave nucleated cell count estimates. Using immunoSEQ multiplex PCR, the repertoire was profiled, and TCRdb retains in-frame clones only, with some absent. V and J calls and clone size follow that table, whereas D and trimming were derived from the DNA. Seen here are around 100,000 clones, 85% to 90% observed once, and the top ten hold about 3%. The receptor was derived from a human donor in a cohort sampled during active COVID-19. The V and J genes are TRBV25-1 and TRBJ2-7; TRBD2 agrees at 7 bases. Sequenced sample: peripheral blood. CDR3 nucleotides: TGTGCCAGCAGTGAGGTAGGGCTAGCGGCCTCCTACGAGCAGTACTTC. Residues: CASSEVGLAASYEQYF.